The 24 T cell receptor beta chains given below trace back to one sample, sequenced in a study of cytomegalovirus exposure and HLA in healthy donors. PCR employed 60 Vbeta and 13 Jbeta primers. The data were produced by immunoSEQ multiplex PCR, yet TCRdb's version contains in-frame clones alone and is incomplete. The sample holds tens of thousands of clones. Sequenced material: PBMCs. These receptors were obtained from a woman aged 25 to 39 in good health and CMV-seronegative.

The rearrangement uses TRBV5-5 and TRBJ1-1, with TRBD1 as a possible D gene (6 bases). Germline assignment: CDR1 SGHKS and CDR2 YYEKEE (reference sequence). Trimming shortened V by 5 bases and J by 6 bases, and 14 bases separated the two germline ends. The CDR3 runs 13 residues. The CDR3: CASSLNREAEAFF. The CDR3 region has the DNA TGTGCCAGCAGTCTTAACAGGGAAGCTGAAGCTTTCTTT.

The chain links TRBV5-4 to TRBJ2-2; TRBD1 is a possible D gene (6 bases). Trimming pared 2 bases from V and 1 base from J, leaving 9 bases between. CDR1 and CDR2 (germline): SGHNT, YYREEE (reference sequence). The CDR3 has 15 residues. The CDR3 here is CASSFRGRNTGELFF. The DNA for the CDR3 is TGTGCCAGCAGCTTCAGGGGAAGGAACACCGGGGAGCTGTTTTTT.

V usage is TRBV18 and J usage is TRBJ1-2, with D possibly matching TRBD1 (6 bases). CDR1 is KGHSH, CDR2 LQKENI, per germline. Trimming took 2 bases from V and 2 from J, leaving 9 bases between them. This CDR3 comprises 14 residues. The CDR3, as DNA: TGTGCCAGCTCACCAGGACAGCTAAACTATGGCTACACCTTC. Its protein product is CASSPGQLNYGYTF.

Here the CDR3 DNA reads TGTGCCAGCAGCTTCTCGAACTATGGCTACACCTTC. Its translation is CASSFSNYGYTF. The V call is TRBV2, the J call TRBJ1-2; no clear D gene. This CDR3 contains 12 residues. V was pared by 6 bases and J by 2 bases, with 7 bases between. Germline V lookup: CDR1 SNHLY, CDR2 FYNNEI. Full variable domain (remainder filled in from reference TRBV2 and TRBJ1-2): EPEVTQTPSHQVTQMGQEVILRCVPISNHLYFYWYRQILGQKVEFLVSFYNNEISEKSEIFDDQFSVERPDGSNFTLKIRSTKLEDSAMYFCASSFSNYGYTFGSGTRLTVV.

The CDR3 here is CASSLRQGSYEQYF. The CDR3 nucleotides read TGTGCCAGCAGCTTAAGACAGGGCTCCTACGAGCAGTACTTC. The genes are TRBV13 and TRBJ2-7; TRBD1 aligns across 7 bases. Unmatched junction bases numbered 1, after V lost 2 bases and J lost 0 bases. The CDR3 has 14 residues. CDR1 is PRHDT, CDR2 FYEKMQ, per germline (reference sequence).

The chain recombines TRBV11-3 with TRBJ2-1; TRBD2 is a possible D gene (5 bases). V was clipped by 4 bases and J by 9 bases, with 19 bases between them. Looked up from germline, CDR1 is SGHNT and CDR2 is YENEEA. The CDR3 is 15 amino acids. In DNA form, the CDR3 reads TGTGCCAGCAGCTCCGTCTCTCGGGATGGAACTGAGCAGTTCTTC. Encoded protein: CASSSVSRDGTEQFF.

The J gene is TRBJ2-2, the V gene TRBV27; the match to TRBD2 covers 11 bases. The ends lost 5 bases at V and 1 base at J; junction bases unmatched: 0. The CDR3 spans 15 residues. Germline CDR1 and CDR2: MNHEY and SMNVEV (reference sequence). CDR3 nucleotide sequence: TGTGCCAGCAGTGGGACTAGCGGGAACACCGGGGAGCTGTTTTTT. It encodes CASSGTSGNTGELFF.

The J gene is TRBJ1-1, the V gene TRBV5-6; D is undetermined. This CDR3 is 14 amino acids long. Trimming removed 1 base from V and 3 bases from J, with 10 bases in between. Germline loops: CDR1 SGHDT, CDR2 YYEEEE. CDR3 in amino acids: CASSLNGEYTEAFF. The CDR3 bases are TGTGCCAGCAGCTTGAACGGAGAGTACACTGAAGCTTTCTTT.

The genes are TRBV5-1 and TRBJ2-7, with 7 bases lining up with TRBD1. This CDR3 has 14 residues. Germline trimming cut 0 bases from V and 2 bases from J; bases unmatched to any gene: 2. The germline gives CDR1 SGHRS, CDR2 YFSETQ. CDR3: CASSLGGGTYEQYF. In DNA, the CDR3 is TGCGCCAGCAGCTTGGGAGGGGGCACCTACGAGCAGTACTTC.

The V call is TRBV4-3, the J call TRBJ2-2, with 12 nucleotides matching TRBD2. This CDR3 is built from 16 residues. Trimming at V came to 3 bases and at J to 6 bases, leaving 5 bases not matched to a gene. Germline CDR1 LGHNA, CDR2 YSLEER. The CDR3 DNA is TGCGCCAGCAGCCAGGATGGACTAGCGGGGCCCGGGGAGCTGTTTTTT. This sequence encodes CASSQDGLAGPGELFF.

V gene TRBV29-1 combines with J gene TRBJ2-7; perhaps TRBD1 as D (5 bases). The CDR3 contains 13 residues. V lost 7 bases and J lost 3, with 16 bases in between. Germline V lookup: CDR1 SQVTM, CDR2 ANQGSEA. In DNA form, the CDR3 reads TGCAGCGCCCTTGGGGCGACCGACTACGAGCAGTACTTC. Translated, it gives CSALGATDYEQYF.

Comments on this clone: Germline is not matched at one junction end, which may reflect a read error. The chain has TRBV30 and TRBJ1-3; D remains ambiguous. This CDR3 region has 15 residues. The V gene's germline CDR1 is GTSNPN and CDR2 SVGIG (reference sequence). The CDR3 here is CAWRPRAGLGITIYF. The CDR3 bases are TGTGCCTGGCGGCCGCGGGCAGGTCTTGGAATCACCATATATTTT.

The CDR3 nucleotides read TGCGCCAGCAGCCCGACTAGTGGGGCCCCTGGGGCCAACGTCCTGACTTTC. This encodes CASSPTSGAPGANVLTF. The rearrangement links TRBV4-3 to TRBJ2-6, with TRBD2 as a possible D gene (6 bases). The CDR3 runs to 17 residues. The V gene's germline CDR1 is LGHNA and CDR2 YSLEER. V was shortened by 4 bases and J by 2 bases, with 15 bases between the two germline ends.

This chain uses TRBV27 with TRBJ1-1; 7 bases map to TRBD1. Germline values: CDR1 MNHEY, CDR2 SMNVEV (reference sequence). This CDR3 contains 15 residues. With 5 bases clipped from V and 5 bases from J, the junction kept 11 bases outside the gene matches. The CDR3 coding sequence is TGTGCCAGCAGTAATCTACAGGGGATGGGAACTGAAGCTTTCTTT. Amino acids: CASSNLQGMGTEAFF.

The chain employs TRBV28 and TRBJ2-6; D remains ambiguous. The CDR3 loop spans 15 amino acids. V was trimmed by 8 bases and J by 0 bases, leaving 11 bases between them. The germline CDR1 and CDR2 sequences are MDHEN and SYDVKM. CDR3 coding DNA: TGTGCCAGCGGAGTCGTAGGCTCTGGGGCCAACGTCCTGACTTTC. Its translation: CASGVVGSGANVLTF.

The genes are TRBV6-1 and TRBJ1-4; D is possibly TRBD1 (5 bases). V lost 1 base to trimming and J lost 8 bases, with 14 bases between them. Looked up from germline, CDR1 is MNHNS and CDR2 is SASEGT. The CDR3 loop spans 15 amino acids. The CDR3 coding sequence is TGTGCCAGCAGTGAAGTGGGGTGGGGGGGGGAAAAACTGTTTTTT. Encoded protein: CASSEVGWGGEKLFF.

The chain couples TRBV19 to TRBJ1-1, with 8 bases that match TRBD1. The CDR3 consists of 15 residues. The germline V gene encodes CDR1 LNHDA and CDR2 SQIVND (reference sequence). The V gene end was trimmed by 4 bases and the J gene end by 4 bases; junction bases not matched to a gene: 8. DNA of the CDR3: TGTGCCAGTAGTAGCGGACAGGGTGGTGGCACTGAAGCTTTCTTT. This codes for CASSSGQGGGTEAFF.

The chain combines TRBV23-1 with TRBJ1-1, with TRBD1 matching over 8 bases. TRBV23-1 qualifies as an ORF whose function is uncertain. CDR3 length equals 18 residues. J gave up 1 base and V 6 bases, and 16 bases lay outside the gene matches. CDR3 sequence reads: CASSLNGQGRPSNTEAFF. Here the CDR3 DNA reads TGCGCCAGCAGCCTGAATGGACAGGGACGGCCATCGAACACTGAAGCTTTCTTT.

The chain combines TRBV29-1 with TRBJ1-2; D remains unclear. The CDR3 runs 12 residues. Per the germline V gene, CDR1 is SQVTM and CDR2 is ANQGSEA. V lost 2 bases, J lost 7 bases, and 11 bases lay in between. The CDR3 DNA reads TGCAGCGTTGAAATCGCGGGAAGTGGCTACACCTTC. Translated, it gives CSVEIAGSGYTF.

The CDR3 region is CASAEGSNEKLFF. The CDR3 DNA follows: TGTGCCAGTGCAGAGGGATCTAATGAAAAACTGTTTTTT. The rearrangement uses TRBV7-9 and TRBJ1-4; no firm D call. The ends were cut back, 9 bases at V and 3 bases at J, with 11 bases in the middle. CDR1 and CDR2 from the germline V gene are SEHNR and FQNEAQ (reference sequence). This CDR3 has 13 amino acids.

The chain carries TRBV4-3 and TRBJ1-4; 8 bases fit TRBD1. This CDR3 contains 16 residues. Germline V gene data show CDR1 as LGHNA and CDR2 as YSLEER. With V trimmed by 3 bases and J by 5 bases, 8 bases remained unmatched. CDR3 bases: TGCGCCAGCAGCCAGGACACTGACAGGGGCAATGAAAAACTGTTTTTT. It translates to CASSQDTDRGNEKLFF.

CDR3 sequence: CASTLTRDRVFAFF. The CDR3 region has the DNA TGTGCCAGCACCCTTACGCGGGACAGGGTCTTTGCTTTCTTT. The chain recombines TRBV28 with TRBJ1-1; 9 nucleotides align to TRBD1. The trim removed 7 bases at V and 11 bases at J, leaving 14 bases unmatched. Germline V CDR1 and CDR2: MDHEN, SYDVKM. The CDR3 runs 14 residues.

V gene TRBV4-1 combines with J gene TRBJ1-4; D is undetermined. CDR3 size: 14 residues. CDR1 is MGHRA and CDR2 is YSYEKL in the germline V gene. V lost 6 bases and J 2 bases, leaving 10 bases between the germline ends. The CDR3 loop reads CASSRPGTNEKLFF. The CDR3 DNA reads TGCGCCAGCAGTCGCCCCGGGACTAATGAAAAACTGTTTTTT.

This sequence joins TRBV19 and TRBJ2-3, with D possibly TRBD2 on 6 matching bases. CDR1 is LNHDA, CDR2 SQIVND, per germline (reference sequence). The CDR3 runs 17 residues. V was cut by 3 bases and J by 5 bases, with 21 bases left in between. The chain's CDR3 is CASSIGVGGKFIDTQYF. Here the CDR3 DNA reads TGTGCCAGTAGTATCGGTGTGGGCGGGAAGTTCATAGATACGCAGTATTTT.